These 20 T cell receptor beta chains came from one sample sequenced in a study of shared clonotypes between healthy human individuals. Naive CD8 cells comprised CD45RO-negative, CCR7-positively selected cells, excluding terminally differentiated effector memory CD45RA+ cells. Clones were sequenced by immunoSEQ multiplex PCR, and TCRdb holds only the in-frame ones, with some missing. The data show 2 million to 2.5 million clones, with about 93% seen just once and more than 1.5% held by the top ten. Sequencing was carried out using naive CD8+ T cells from PBMCs. These receptors were obtained from a man aged 18 to 35 in good health. Some clones in this sample may be carry-over from other donors' samples.

The V and J genes are TRBV6-5 and TRBJ1-4; D gene unclear. The V gene's germline CDR1 is MNHEY and CDR2 SVGAGI. The CDR3 totals 15 residues. Trimming removed 0 bases at V and 5 bases at J, with 10 bases between. In DNA form, the CDR3 reads TGTGCCAGCAGTTACTCCCCAGATGTAAATGAAAAACTGTTTTTT. It encodes CASSYSPDVNEKLFF.

Notes on this clone: In the same sample, other DNA sequences code for this CDR3. The rearrangement links TRBV9 to TRBJ1-5; possibly TRBD1 for D (5 bases). V lost 0 bases and J 4 bases, leaving 11 bases between the germline ends. This CDR3 contains 15 residues. Germline CDR1 reads SGDLS; CDR2 reads YYNGEE. The DNA for the CDR3 is TGTGCCAGCAGCGTAGGGGGATCAGGGAATCAGCCCCAGCATTTT. Its translation: CASSVGGSGNQPQHF.

The chain carries TRBV11-2 and TRBJ2-5; weak D call: TRBD2 (5 bases). The germline V and J ends were trimmed by 1 base and 5 bases, with 8 bases remaining between them. In germline, CDR1 is SGHAT, CDR2 FQNNGV. CDR3 length: 13 amino acids. CDR3 amino acids: CASSLVERETQYF. The CDR3 nucleotides read TGTGCCAGCAGCTTAGTTGAGCGGGAGACCCAGTACTTC.

Of note for this clone: The junction differs from germline at one of its ends, possibly a read error. The CDR3 nucleotides are TGCGCCAGTACGACGGGGGTTTTGAATACTGAAGCTTTCTTT. Translation: CASTTGVLNTEAFF. This chain uses TRBV5-1 with TRBJ1-1; D is possibly TRBD1 (5 bases). Germline values: CDR1 SGHRS, CDR2 YFSETQ. This CDR3 comprises 14 residues.

J is TRBJ2-5 and V is TRBV29-1; D remains unclear. The V gene's germline CDR1 is SQVTM and CDR2 ANQGSEA. The V and J ends lost 5 bases and 5 bases respectively, with 12 bases between them. This CDR3 is built from 12 residues. The CDR3 region is CSVPEVPETQYF. The CDR3 coding sequence is TGCAGCGTTCCCGAGGTGCCGGAGACCCAGTACTTC. Looking up the rest from reference TRBV29-1 and TRBJ2-5 gives the full variable domain: SAVISQKPSRDICQRGTSLTIQCQVDSQVTMMFWYRQQPGQSLTLIATANQGSEATYESGFVIDKFPISRPNLTFSTLTVSNMSPEDSSIYLCSVPEVPETQYFGPGTRLLVL.

This chain links TRBV7-2 with TRBJ1-2; the match to TRBD1 covers 9 bases. Trimming cost V 6 bases and J 6 bases; bases outside gene matches: 8. The CDR3 extends over 14 amino acids. Germline V lookup: CDR1 SGHTA, CDR2 FQGNSA. CDR3 residues: CASSPSDRGDGYTF. The CDR3 coding sequence is TGTGCCAGCAGTCCTTCTGACAGGGGGGATGGCTACACCTTC. Looking up the rest from reference TRBV7-2 and TRBJ1-2 gives the full variable domain: GAGVSQSPSNKVTEKGKDVELRCDPISGHTALYWYRQSLGQGLEFLIYFQGNSAPDKSGLPSDRFSAERTGGSVSTLTIQRTQQEDSAVYLCASSPSDRGDGYTFGSGTRLTVV.

The chain uses TRBV7-9 and TRBJ2-1; D may match TRBD1 or TRBD2 (6 bases each). V lost 7 bases, J lost 6 bases, and 16 bases lay in between. The CDR3 has 14 residues. Germline-derived CDR1 and CDR2 are SEHNR and FQNEAQ (reference sequence). Here the CDR3 reads CASKMGGPANEQFF. CDR3 bases: TGTGCCAGCAAGATGGGGGGCCCAGCCAATGAGCAGTTCTTC.

A few counts support this clone. The gene calls are TRBV29-1 and TRBJ1-4; D unclear. Germline values: CDR1 SQVTM, CDR2 ANQGSEA. V gave up 5 bases and J gave up 5 bases, with 6 bases separating them. This CDR3 comprises 11 residues. The CDR3 sequence: CSVQENEKLFF. CDR3 in DNA: TGCAGCGTTCAGGAGAATGAAAAACTGTTTTTT.

This clone has just one count. The V call is TRBV9, the J call TRBJ1-2, with a possible D match to TRBD1 (5 bases). The CDR3 is 16 amino acids. V lost 4 bases and J lost 5, with 21 bases in between. Germline V gene lookup returns CDR1 SGDLS and CDR2 YYNGEE. The CDR3 loop reads CASSPGPGLFIYGYTF. CDR3 nucleotides: TGTGCCAGCAGCCCGGGGCCGGGCCTTTTTATTTATGGCTACACCTTC.

The V gene is TRBV11-2, the J gene TRBJ2-1; a weak D match, TRBD2 (6 bases). The V end was cut by 5 bases, the J end by 1 base, with 18 bases between. CDR1 and CDR2 from the germline V gene are SGHAT and FQNNGV. The CDR3 runs 17 residues. The CDR3 DNA follows: TGTGCCAGCAGCCCACTCCGCTCTAGCGTGTCCTACAATGAGCAGTTCTTC. Protein: CASSPLRSSVSYNEQFF.

This chain joins TRBV7-9 and TRBJ1-1; weak D call: TRBD1 (6 bases). The CDR3 extends over 12 amino acids. V was clipped by 5 bases and J by 10 bases, with 14 bases between them. CDR1 and CDR2 from the germline V gene are SEHNR and FQNEAQ (reference sequence). CDR3 region: CASSPSTGRAFF. In DNA, the CDR3 is TGTGCCAGCAGCCCAAGTACAGGGCGAGCTTTCTTT.

This chain uses TRBV7-2 with TRBJ1-5, with TRBD1 matching over 7 bases. Germline trimming cut 6 bases from V and 3 bases from J; bases unmatched to any gene: 11. The CDR3 loop spans 16 amino acids. The germline V gene encodes CDR1 SGHTA and CDR2 FQGNSA. CDR3 DNA: TGTGCCAGCAGTCGGGAACAGGGGTCCTACAATCAGCCCCAGCATTTT. Amino acids: CASSREQGSYNQPQHF.

As concerns this clone: Other DNA sequences from this sample encode an identical CDR3 as well. The DNA for the CDR3 is TGTGCCAGCAGCCTGGGACGTGGATCCTACGAGCAGTACTTC. Translated: CASSLGRGSYEQYF. The chain employs TRBV7-9 and TRBJ2-7, with D possibly called TRBD1 or TRBD2 (5 bases each). Germline V gives CDR1 SEHNR, CDR2 FQNEAQ (reference sequence). Trimming removed 5 bases from V and 1 base from J, with 12 bases in between. The CDR3 is made up of 14 amino acids.

This clone has only a few counts. Other nucleotide sequences from this sample produce the same CDR3. The genes are TRBV27 and TRBJ2-5; 14 nucleotides agree with TRBD2. Germline CDR1 is MNHEY and CDR2 is SMNVEV (reference sequence). The CDR3 spans 15 residues. With V trimmed by 5 bases and J by 4 bases, 3 bases remained unmatched. The CDR3 protein is CASSPGTSGRETQYF. The CDR3 DNA follows: TGTGCCAGCAGTCCCGGGACTAGCGGGAGAGAGACCCAGTACTTC.

Written as DNA, the CDR3 is TGTGCCAGCAGTCCGCCTACCAGCGGGGGGTATGGCTACACCTTC. Protein product: CASSPPTSGGYGYTF. This rearrangement joins TRBV6-5 to TRBJ1-2, with D maybe TRBD1 (5 bases). With 5 bases removed from V and 5 bases from J, the gap between germline ends came to 18 bases. The CDR3 has 15 amino acids. Germline values: CDR1 MNHEY, CDR2 SVGAGI.

This clone has just one count. This chain joins TRBV25-1 and TRBJ1-1, with D uncertain. This CDR3 is built from 12 residues. Trimming shortened V by 3 bases and J by 4 bases, and 6 bases separated the two germline ends. The V gene's germline CDR1 is MGHDK and CDR2 SYGVNS. CDR3 sequence reads: CASSETSTEAFF. Written as DNA, the CDR3 is TGTGCCAGCAGTGAGACCAGCACTGAAGCTTTCTTT.

The chain recombines TRBV10-1 with TRBJ2-3; 9 nucleotides agree with TRBD2. V shed 3 bases and J 1 base; nucleotides not matched to a gene: 2. The CDR3 sequence is 15 residues long. The germline V gene encodes CDR1 WNHNN and CDR2 SYGVQD (reference sequence). CDR3 region: CASSDQREGTDTQYF. The CDR3 DNA reads TGCGCCAGCAGTGATCAGCGGGAGGGCACAGATACGCAGTATTTT.

This chain joins TRBV9 and TRBJ2-5, with D possibly called TRBD1 or TRBD2 (7 bases each). Germline CDR1 SGDLS, CDR2 YYNGEE. V was clipped by 4 bases and J by 0 bases, with 16 bases between them. The CDR3 is made up of 16 amino acids. CDR3: CASSQGGDPYQETQYF. The CDR3 DNA reads TGTGCCAGCAGCCAGGGGGGGGACCCCTACCAAGAGACCCAGTACTTC.

The chain uses TRBV15 and TRBJ1-2; D uncertain. CDR3 size: 12 residues. Trimming removed 3 bases at V and 6 bases at J, with 8 bases between. Germline V CDR1 and CDR2: LNHNV, YYDKDF (reference sequence). In nucleotides, the CDR3 is TGTGCCACCAGCAGTTGGTGGGATGGCTACACCTTC. Protein sequence: CATSSWWDGYTF.

V is TRBV28 and J is TRBJ2-7; D is undetermined. Trimming left V 6 bases short and J 9 bases short, with 15 bases between. The CDR3 contains 12 residues. Germline loops: CDR1 MDHEN, CDR2 SYDVKM. DNA of the CDR3: TGTGCCAGCAGCCCCAGTGGTTGGTCGCAGTACTTC. Translating gives CASSPSGWSQYF.